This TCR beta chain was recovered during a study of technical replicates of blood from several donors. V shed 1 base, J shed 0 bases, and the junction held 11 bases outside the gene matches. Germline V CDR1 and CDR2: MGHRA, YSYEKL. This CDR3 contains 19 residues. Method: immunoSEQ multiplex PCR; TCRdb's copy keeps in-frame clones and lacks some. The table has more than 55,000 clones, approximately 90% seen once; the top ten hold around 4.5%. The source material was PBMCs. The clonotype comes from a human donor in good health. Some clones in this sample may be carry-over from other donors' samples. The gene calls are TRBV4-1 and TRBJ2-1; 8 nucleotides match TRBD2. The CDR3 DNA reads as TGCGCCAGCAGCCAAGGGGGCCTCCGCGGGGGGAGCTCCTACAATGAGCAGTTCTTC. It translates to CASSQGGLRGGSSYNEQFF.